The next 7 T cell receptor beta chains were all read from a single sample in a study of radiotherapy plus CTLA-4 blockade in lung cancer. Using immunoSEQ multiplex PCR, the repertoire was profiled, and TCRdb retains in-frame clones only, with some absent. The sample includes tens of thousands of clones, 60% to 80% seen only once; the top ten take 11%. Sequencing used peripheral blood, obtained from a patient treated with radiotherapy plus ipilimumab. The receptors derive from a human donor with non-small cell lung cancer who had stable disease on radiotherapy plus ipilimumab.

In its sample, this clone was seen a few times. The chain carries TRBV9 and TRBJ1-6, with 8 bases matching TRBD1. CDR3 length: 15 residues. The germline CDR1 and CDR2 sequences are SGDLS and YYNGEE. Unmatched junction bases numbered 8, after V lost 5 bases and J lost 7 bases. The CDR3 here is CASSPSGTGNSPLHF. The DNA for the CDR3 is TGTGCCAGCAGTCCCTCCGGGACAGGAAATTCACCCCTCCACTTT.

V is TRBV6-4 and J is TRBJ1-1; unclear D gene. Per germline, CDR1 MRHNA and CDR2 SNTAGT. V was trimmed by 5 bases and J by 1 base, leaving 11 bases between them. The CDR3 has 14 residues. CDR3 amino acids: CASSYRIENTEAFF. CDR3 DNA sequence: TGTGCCAGCAGTTATCGAATAGAGAACACTGAAGCTTTCTTT.

V gene TRBV19 combines with J gene TRBJ2-6, with TRBD1 identical over 8 bases. CDR3 length: 18 amino acids. J lost 0 bases, V lost 4 bases, and 8 bases had no gene match. In germline, CDR1 is LNHDA, CDR2 SQIVND (reference sequence). CDR3 residues: CASSTPGQVISGANVLTF. CDR3 coding DNA: TGTGCCAGTAGTACCCCGGGACAGGTAATCTCTGGGGCCAACGTCCTGACTTTC. The whole variable domain, remainder taken from reference TRBV19 and TRBJ2-6, is DGGITQSPKYLFRKEGQNVTLSCEQNLNHDAMYWYRQDPGQGLRLIYYSQIVNDFQKGDIAEGYSVSREKKESFPLTVTSAQKNPTAFYLCASSTPGQVISGANVLTFGAGSRLTVL.

The rearrangement uses TRBV10-1 and TRBJ1-3; D perhaps matches TRBD1 (6 bases). Germline V CDR1 and CDR2: WNHNN, SYGVQD (reference sequence). CDR3 length: 19 residues. The V end lost 4 bases, the J end lost 0 bases, and 22 bases lay between the germline ends. The CDR3 bases are TGCGCCAGCAGTGTGAGCGAACAGGGAGAAACAAGCTCTGGAAACACCATATATTTT. Its translation is CASSVSEQGETSSGNTIYF.

The chain has TRBV27 and TRBJ1-3; D unclear. V lost 5 bases to trimming and J lost 0 bases, with 11 bases between them. The CDR3 length is 15 residues. CDR1 and CDR2 (germline): MNHEY, SMNVEV (reference sequence). CDR3 amino acids: CASSPSGRSGNTIYF. The CDR3 DNA reads TGTGCCAGCAGTCCCTCAGGACGCTCTGGAAACACCATATATTTT.

In its sample, this clone was seen once. The chain employs TRBV10-1 and TRBJ2-1; 8 positions match TRBD2. The CDR3 covers 14 residues. In germline, CDR1 is WNHNN, CDR2 SYGVQD (reference sequence). The V and J ends lost 4 bases and 8 bases, in that order; junction bases with no gene match: 7. The CDR3 nucleotides read TGCGCCAGCAGTGCTCAGTCCGGGGGGGATGAGCAGTTCTTC. Translation: CASSAQSGGDEQFF.

This clone has more than one count but fewer than ten. The chain joins TRBV4-3 to TRBJ2-1; D is unresolved. V dropped 0 bases and J dropped 8 bases, with 8 bases sitting between them. There are 13 residues in the CDR3. The germline V gene encodes CDR1 LGHNA and CDR2 YSLEER. CDR3 sequence reads: CASSQDLGYEQFF. The CDR3 DNA reads as TGCGCCAGCAGCCAAGATCTGGGATATGAGCAGTTCTTC.